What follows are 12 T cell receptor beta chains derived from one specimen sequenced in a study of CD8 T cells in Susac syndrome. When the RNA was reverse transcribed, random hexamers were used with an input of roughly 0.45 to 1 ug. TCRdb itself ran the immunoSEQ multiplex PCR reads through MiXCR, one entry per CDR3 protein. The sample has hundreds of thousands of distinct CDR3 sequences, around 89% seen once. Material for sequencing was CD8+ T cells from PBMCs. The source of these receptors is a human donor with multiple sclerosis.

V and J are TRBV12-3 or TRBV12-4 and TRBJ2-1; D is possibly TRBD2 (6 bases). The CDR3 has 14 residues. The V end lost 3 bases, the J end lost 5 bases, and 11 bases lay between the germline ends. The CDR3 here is CASSLGLANNEQFF. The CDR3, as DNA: TGTGCCAGCAGTTTGGGGCTAGCGAACAATGAGCAGTTCTTC.

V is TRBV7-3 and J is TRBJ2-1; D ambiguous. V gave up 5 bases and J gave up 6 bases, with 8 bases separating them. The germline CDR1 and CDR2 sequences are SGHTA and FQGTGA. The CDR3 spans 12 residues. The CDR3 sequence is CASSPDSNEQFF. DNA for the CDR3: TGTGCCAGCAGCCCCGACTCCAATGAGCAGTTCTTC.

Here the CDR3 DNA reads TGTGCCAGCAGCTATGGGGCCGGGGCGCGGGAGGTCCAGTACTTC. It specifies CASSYGAGAREVQYF. The V and J genes are TRBV7-2 and TRBJ2-7; 8 bases fit TRBD2. V lost 4 bases, J lost 10 bases, and 15 bases stayed unmatched. The CDR3 is 15 amino acids. The germline gives CDR1 SGHTA, CDR2 FQGNSA. Looking up the rest from reference TRBV7-2 and TRBJ2-7 gives the full variable domain: GAGVSQSPSNKVTEKGKDVELRCDPISGHTALYWYRQSLGQGLEFLIYFQGNSAPDKSGLPSDRFSAERTGGSVSTLTIQRTQQEDSAVYLCASSYGAGAREVQYFGPGTRLTVT.

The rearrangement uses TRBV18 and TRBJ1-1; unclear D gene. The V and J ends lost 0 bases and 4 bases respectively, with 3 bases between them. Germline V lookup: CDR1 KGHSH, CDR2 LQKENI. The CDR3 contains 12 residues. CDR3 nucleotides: TGTGCCAGCTCACCACCGAGCACTGAAGCTTTCTTT. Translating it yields CASSPPSTEAFF.

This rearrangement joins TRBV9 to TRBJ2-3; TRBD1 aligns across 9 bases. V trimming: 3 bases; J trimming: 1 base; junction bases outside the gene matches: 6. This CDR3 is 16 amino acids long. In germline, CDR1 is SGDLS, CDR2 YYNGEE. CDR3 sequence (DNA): TGTGCCAGCAGCGGATACAGGGGGCCGGGCACAGATACGCAGTATTTT. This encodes CASSGYRGPGTDTQYF.

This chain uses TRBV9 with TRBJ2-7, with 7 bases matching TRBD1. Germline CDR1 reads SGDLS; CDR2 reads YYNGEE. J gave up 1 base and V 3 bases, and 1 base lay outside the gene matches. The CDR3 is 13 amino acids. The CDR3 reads CASSEGQSYEQYF. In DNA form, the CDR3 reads TGTGCCAGCAGCGAGGGACAGTCCTACGAGCAGTACTTC.

CDR3 in amino acids: CSARLVDTQYF. The CDR3 DNA follows: TGCAGTGCGCGACTAGTAGATACGCAGTATTTT. The chain combines TRBV20-1 with TRBJ2-3, with D possibly matching TRBD2 (6 bases). V dropped 6 bases and J dropped 5 bases, with 9 bases sitting between them. There are 11 residues in the CDR3. In germline, CDR1 is DFQATT, CDR2 SNEGSKA (reference sequence).

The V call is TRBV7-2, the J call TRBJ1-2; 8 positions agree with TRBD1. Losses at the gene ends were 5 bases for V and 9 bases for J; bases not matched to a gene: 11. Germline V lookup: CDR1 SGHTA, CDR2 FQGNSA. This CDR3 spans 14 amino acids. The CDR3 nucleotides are TGTGCCAGCAGCCCCACTGGGGCAGGGGGCAGCTACACCTTC. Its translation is CASSPTGAGGSYTF.

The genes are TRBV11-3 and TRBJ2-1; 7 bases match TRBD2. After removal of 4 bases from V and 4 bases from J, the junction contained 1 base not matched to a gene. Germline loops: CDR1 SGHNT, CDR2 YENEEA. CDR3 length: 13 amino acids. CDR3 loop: CASSSSGYNEQFF. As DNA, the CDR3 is TGTGCCAGCAGCTCTAGCGGATACAATGAGCAGTTCTTC.

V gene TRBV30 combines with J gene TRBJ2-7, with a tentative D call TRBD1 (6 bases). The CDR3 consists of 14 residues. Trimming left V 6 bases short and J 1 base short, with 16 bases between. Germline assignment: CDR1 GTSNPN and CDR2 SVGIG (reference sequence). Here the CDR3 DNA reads TGTGCCTGCGTCTCGGCCCAGGGGTCCTACGAGCAGTACTTC. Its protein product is CACVSAQGSYEQYF. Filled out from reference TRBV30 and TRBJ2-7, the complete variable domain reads SQTIHQWPATLVQPVGSPLSLECTVEGTSNPNLYWYRQAAGRGLQLLFYSVGIGQISSEVPQNLSASRPQDRQFILSSKKLLLSDSGFYLCACVSAQGSYEQYFGPGTRLTVT.

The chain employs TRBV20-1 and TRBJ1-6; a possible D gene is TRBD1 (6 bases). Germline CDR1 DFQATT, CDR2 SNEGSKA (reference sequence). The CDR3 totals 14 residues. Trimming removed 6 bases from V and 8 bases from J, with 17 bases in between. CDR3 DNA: TGCAGTGCCCCAGGGGAGGGGTGGTATTCACCCCTCCACTTT. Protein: CSAPGEGWYSPLHF.

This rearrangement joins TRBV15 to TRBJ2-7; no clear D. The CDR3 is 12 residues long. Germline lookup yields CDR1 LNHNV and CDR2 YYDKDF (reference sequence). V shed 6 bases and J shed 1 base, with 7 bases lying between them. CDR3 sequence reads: CATRGPSYEQYF. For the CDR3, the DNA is TGTGCCACCAGAGGGCCGTCCTACGAGCAGTACTTC.